Below, 2 T cell receptor beta chains from the same sample are listed, as sequenced in a study of shared clonotypes between healthy human individuals. Profiled with immunoSEQ multiplex PCR; TCRdb holds only in-frame clones, not every one. The sample contains approximately 2.1 million clones, more than 80% of which appear only once. Sequencing was done on a sample of naive CD4+ T cells from PBMCs. Subset defined: CD45RA+ positively selected. These receptors were collected from a man in his late teens or twenties in good health. Some clones in this sample may be carry-over from other donors' samples.

This clone was recorded only once. This chain uses TRBV9 with TRBJ1-2; D gene ambiguous. The CDR3 sequence is 14 residues long. CDR1 is SGDLS, CDR2 YYNGEE, per germline. V was trimmed by 0 bases and J by 6 bases, leaving 12 bases between them. The DNA for the CDR3 is TGTGCCAGCAGCGTAGTATCCGCTACCCATGGCTACACCTTC. Its protein product is CASSVVSATHGYTF.

This clone turned up a few times. The CDR3 region is CASSPILETTDTQYF. The CDR3 region has the DNA TGTGCCAGCAGCCCCATTTTAGAGACCACAGATACGCAGTATTTT. J is TRBJ2-3 and V is TRBV5-4; unclear D gene. Germline assignment: CDR1 SGHNT and CDR2 YYREEE (reference sequence). The CDR3 consists of 15 residues. V was trimmed by 4 bases and J by 2 bases, leaving 14 bases between them.